This TCR beta chain emerged from a study of beta chain features in type 1 diabetes. General study points: Insertions at VDJ junctions were less frequent in type 1 diabetes patients. These patients also deleted more nucleotides at the same junctions. Moderate but significant shortening of TCRB CDR3s was recorded in all four CD4+ subsets from Type 1 diabetes patients.

This clone was seen a handful of times. Its target is not known. The junction departs from the called germline gene at one end, perhaps through a read error. The entirety of the isolated RNA underwent reverse transcription, so expressed TCRB transcripts were sequenced. Read counts averaged roughly 3.5 million for samples of naive, central memory and regulatory T cells. The table came from immunoSEQ multiplex PCR; TCRdb's copy has only in-frame clones and leaves some out. The sample consists of 350,000 to 450,000 clones, about 15% of them appearing once. In germline, CDR1 is GTSNPN, CDR2 SVGIG (reference sequence). The CDR3 length is 12 residues.

This chain uses TRBV30 with TRBJ2-7, with TRBD2 as a possible D gene (6 bases). The receptor was isolated from a woman in her late teens or twenties in good health. The sequencing input was naive CD4+ T cells from blood. DNA of the CDR3: TGTGCTTGGACGACTAGGCCTTACGAGCAGTACTTC. It specifies CAWTTRPYEQYF.